This T cell receptor beta chain was profiled in a study of beta chain features in type 1 diabetes. One heparinised blood draw averaging approximately 100 mL was given by each donor. Note on this clone: Its antigen is not identified.

Of the isolated RNA, all was reverse transcribed, and so the sequenced material was expressed TCRB transcripts. Generated by immunoSEQ multiplex PCR, the TCRdb table keeps only in-frame clones and is missing some. The data show 600,000 to 700,000 clones, around 11% seen once. Study observations and caveats: Type 1 diabetes patients showed a moderate but significant shortening of TCRB CDR3s in all four CD4+ subsets.

The CDR3 runs 15 residues. Germline V gene lookup returns CDR1 SGHVS and CDR2 FNYEAQ. V was cut by 1 base and J by 8 bases, with 14 bases left in between. The chain is built from TRBV7-6 and TRBJ2-2, with D tentatively TRBD1 (6 bases). This sequence originates from a man under 40 with type 1 diabetes. Sample: naive CD4+ T cells from blood. The CDR3 reads CASSLGRKGVGELFF. For the CDR3, the DNA is TGTGCCAGCAGCTTAGGCCGGAAGGGGGTAGGGGAGCTGTTTTTT. The variable domain in full, completed from reference TRBV7-6 and TRBJ2-2, reads GAGVSQSPRYKVTKRGQDVALRCDPISGHVSLYWYRQALGQGPEFLTYFNYEAQQDKSGLPNDRFSAERPEGSISTLTIQRTEQRDSAMYRCASSLGRKGVGELFFGEGSRLTVL.